The 7 T cell receptor beta chains in this list originate from one sample, sequenced in a study of T cell responses to AZD1222 COVID-19 vaccine. The data were produced by immunoSEQ multiplex PCR, yet TCRdb's version contains in-frame clones alone and is incomplete. The sample has 89,000 or so clones; just over 85% are singletons. The specimen comprised peripheral blood, sampled on day 0 of AZD1222 vaccination. The receptors derive from an adult in good health.

J is TRBJ2-7 and V is TRBV2, with 9 nucleotides matching TRBD1. The germline CDR1 and CDR2 sequences are SNHLY and FYNNEI. The CDR3 consists of 14 residues. The trim removed 5 bases at V and 11 bases at J, leaving 13 bases unmatched. The CDR3 is CASSPGTGNEPKYF. CDR3 coding DNA: TGTGCCAGCAGTCCCGGGACAGGGAATGAGCCTAAGTACTTC.

The chain is built from TRBV6-5 and TRBJ1-1; 8 nucleotides agree with TRBD1. Germline values: CDR1 MNHEY, CDR2 SVGAGI. The CDR3 runs to 13 residues. The J segment lost 1 base and the V segment lost 8 bases, leaving 3 bases of the junction unmatched. CDR3 protein: CASGDRTNTEAFF. The CDR3 DNA reads TGTGCCAGCGGGGACAGGACGAACACTGAAGCTTTCTTT.

This clone was seen a handful of times. This chain uses TRBV7-9 with TRBJ1-2, with D possibly TRBD1 on 6 matching bases. Trimming removed 1 base at V and 6 bases at J, with 15 bases between. Germline V gene sequence: CDR1 SEHNR, CDR2 FQNEAQ (reference sequence). The CDR3 length is 15 residues. The CDR3 reads CASSLVAAGAHGYTF. The CDR3 bases are TGTGCCAGCAGCTTAGTAGCGGCAGGGGCGCATGGCTACACCTTC.

This chain uses TRBV2 with TRBJ2-1, with D tentatively TRBD2 (5 bases). Germline CDR1 reads SNHLY; CDR2 reads FYNNEI. The CDR3 covers 14 residues. Trimming left V 3 bases short and J 9 bases short, with 15 bases between. DNA for the CDR3: TGTGCCAGCAGTGATCGGCCTCTAGGAGGTGAGCAGTTCTTC. Its protein product is CASSDRPLGGEQFF.

The rearrangement joins TRBV19 to TRBJ2-5; possibly TRBD2 for D (5 bases). Germline V gene lookup returns CDR1 LNHDA and CDR2 SQIVND (reference sequence). This CDR3 spans 15 amino acids. Trimming removed 6 bases from V and 1 base from J, with 15 bases in between. CDR3 DNA: TGTGCCAGTAGGAAAGCGGACCTCTCCCAAGAGACCCAGTACTTC. The encoded protein is CASRKADLSQETQYF.

The chain carries TRBV9 and TRBJ1-3; no definite D call. This CDR3 is 16 amino acids long. Trimming shortened V by 6 bases and J by 2 bases, and 18 bases separated the two germline ends. The germline V gene has CDR1 SGDLS and CDR2 YYNGEE. The CDR3 DNA is TGTGCCAGCAACTCAACCACACCGGGAACTGGAAACACCATATATTTT. It codes for CASNSTTPGTGNTIYF. The whole variable domain, filled in from reference TRBV9 and TRBJ1-3, reads DSGVTQTPKHLITATGQRVTLRCSPRSGDLSVYWYQQSLDQGLQFLIQYYNGEERAKGNILERFSAQQFPDLHSELNLSSLELGDSALYFCASNSTTPGTGNTIYFGEGSWLTVV.

The rearrangement joins TRBV18 to TRBJ2-4; TRBD2 might be the D (5 bases). This CDR3 contains 14 residues. Trimming shortened V by 0 bases and J by 8 bases, and 11 bases separated the two germline ends. Germline loops: CDR1 KGHSH, CDR2 LQKENI. The CDR3 here is CASSPPIARDIQYF. DNA for the CDR3: TGTGCCAGCTCACCACCTATAGCGAGAGACATTCAGTACTTC.